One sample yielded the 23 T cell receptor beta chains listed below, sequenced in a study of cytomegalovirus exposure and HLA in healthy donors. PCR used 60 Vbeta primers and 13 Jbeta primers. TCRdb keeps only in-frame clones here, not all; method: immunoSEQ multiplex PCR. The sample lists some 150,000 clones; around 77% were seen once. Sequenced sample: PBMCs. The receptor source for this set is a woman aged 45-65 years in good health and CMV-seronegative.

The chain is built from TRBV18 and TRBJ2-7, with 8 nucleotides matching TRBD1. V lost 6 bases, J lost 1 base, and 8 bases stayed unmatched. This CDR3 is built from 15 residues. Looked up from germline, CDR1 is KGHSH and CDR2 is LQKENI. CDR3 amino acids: CASSSSGGLSYEQYF. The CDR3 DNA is TGTGCCAGCTCGTCATCAGGGGGCCTTTCCTACGAGCAGTACTTC.

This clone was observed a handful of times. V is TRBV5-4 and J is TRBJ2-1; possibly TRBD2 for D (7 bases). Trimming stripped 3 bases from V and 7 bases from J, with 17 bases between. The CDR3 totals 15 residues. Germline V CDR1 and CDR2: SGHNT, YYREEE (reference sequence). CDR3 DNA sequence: TGTGCCAGCAGCTCCCCGAGGGGGGGTAGGAATGAGCAGTTCTTC. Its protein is CASSSPRGGRNEQFF.

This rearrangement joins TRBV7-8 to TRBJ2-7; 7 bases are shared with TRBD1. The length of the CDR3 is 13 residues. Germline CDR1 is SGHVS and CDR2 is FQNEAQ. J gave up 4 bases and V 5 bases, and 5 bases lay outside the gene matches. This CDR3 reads CASSTRQGYEQYF. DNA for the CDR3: TGTGCCAGCAGCACTCGACAGGGTTACGAGCAGTACTTC.

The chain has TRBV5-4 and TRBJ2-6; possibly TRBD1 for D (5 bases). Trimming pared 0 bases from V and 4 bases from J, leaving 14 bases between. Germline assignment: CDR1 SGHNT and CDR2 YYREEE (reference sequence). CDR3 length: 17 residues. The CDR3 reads CASSLDLGGAGANVLTF. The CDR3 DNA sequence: TGTGCCAGCAGCTTGGATCTAGGTGGGGCAGGGGCCAACGTCCTGACTTTC.

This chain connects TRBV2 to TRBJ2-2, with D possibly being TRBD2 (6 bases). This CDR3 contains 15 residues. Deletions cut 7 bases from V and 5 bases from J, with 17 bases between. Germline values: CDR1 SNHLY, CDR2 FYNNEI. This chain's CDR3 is CASNPRDSLTGELFF. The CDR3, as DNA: TGTGCCAGCAACCCTCGGGACTCTTTAACCGGGGAGCTGTTTTTT.

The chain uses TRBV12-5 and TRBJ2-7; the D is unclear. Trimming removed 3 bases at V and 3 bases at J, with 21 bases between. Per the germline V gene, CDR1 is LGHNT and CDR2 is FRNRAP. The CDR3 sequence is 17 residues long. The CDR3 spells CASGLRIPGQPVYEQYF. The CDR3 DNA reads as TGTGCTAGTGGTTTACGAATTCCGGGTCAACCCGTCTACGAGCAGTACTTC.

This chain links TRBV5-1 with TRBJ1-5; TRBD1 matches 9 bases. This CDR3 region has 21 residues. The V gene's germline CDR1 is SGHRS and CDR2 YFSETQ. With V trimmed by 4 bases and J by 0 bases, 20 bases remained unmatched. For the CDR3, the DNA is TGCGCCAGCAGCCATAGAACAGGGGGCTTACCCCCTTCGTATAGCAATCAGCCCCAGCATTTT. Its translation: CASSHRTGGLPPSYSNQPQHF. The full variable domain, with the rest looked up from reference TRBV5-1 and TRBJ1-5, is KAGVTQTPRYLIKTRGQQVTLSCSPISGHRSVSWYQQTPGQGLQFLFEYFSETQRNKGNFPGRFSGRQFSNSRSEMNVSTLELGDSALYLCASSHRTGGLPPSYSNQPQHFGDGTRLSIL.

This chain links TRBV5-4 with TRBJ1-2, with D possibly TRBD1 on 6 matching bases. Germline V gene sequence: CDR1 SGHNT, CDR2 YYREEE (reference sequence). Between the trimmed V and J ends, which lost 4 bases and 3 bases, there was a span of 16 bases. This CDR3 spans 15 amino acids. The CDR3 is CASSPRQANYYGYTF. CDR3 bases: TGTGCCAGCAGCCCCCGACAGGCAAATTACTATGGCTACACCTTC.

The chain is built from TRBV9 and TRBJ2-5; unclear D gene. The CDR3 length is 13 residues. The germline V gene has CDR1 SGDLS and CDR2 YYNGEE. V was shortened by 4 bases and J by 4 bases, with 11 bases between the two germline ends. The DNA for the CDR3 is TGTGCCAGCAGCACCTACTCGGGAGAGACCCAGTACTTC. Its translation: CASSTYSGETQYF.

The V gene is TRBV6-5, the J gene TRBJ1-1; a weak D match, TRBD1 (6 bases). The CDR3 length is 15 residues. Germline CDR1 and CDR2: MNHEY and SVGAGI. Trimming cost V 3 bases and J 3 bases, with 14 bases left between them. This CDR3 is CASSYHSKGDTEAFF. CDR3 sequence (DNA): TGTGCCAGCAGTTATCATAGCAAGGGGGACACTGAAGCTTTCTTT.

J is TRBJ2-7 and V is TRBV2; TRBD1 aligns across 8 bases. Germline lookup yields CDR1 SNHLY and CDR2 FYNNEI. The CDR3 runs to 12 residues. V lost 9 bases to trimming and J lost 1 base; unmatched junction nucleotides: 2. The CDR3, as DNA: TGTGCCAGTGGGGACAGGTCCTACGAGCAGTACTTC. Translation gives CASGDRSYEQYF.

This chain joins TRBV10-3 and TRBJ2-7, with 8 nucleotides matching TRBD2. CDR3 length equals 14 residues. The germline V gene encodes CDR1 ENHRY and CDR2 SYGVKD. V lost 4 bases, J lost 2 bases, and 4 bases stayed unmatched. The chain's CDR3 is CAISVRGEPYEQYF. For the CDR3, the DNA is TGTGCCATCAGTGTGCGGGGGGAGCCCTACGAGCAGTACTTC.

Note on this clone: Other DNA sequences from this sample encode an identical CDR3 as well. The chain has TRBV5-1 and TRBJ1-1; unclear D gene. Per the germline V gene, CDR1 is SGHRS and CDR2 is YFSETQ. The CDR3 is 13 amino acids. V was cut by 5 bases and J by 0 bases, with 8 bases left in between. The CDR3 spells CASSRDMNTEAFF. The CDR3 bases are TGCGCCAGCAGTCGTGACATGAACACTGAAGCTTTCTTT.

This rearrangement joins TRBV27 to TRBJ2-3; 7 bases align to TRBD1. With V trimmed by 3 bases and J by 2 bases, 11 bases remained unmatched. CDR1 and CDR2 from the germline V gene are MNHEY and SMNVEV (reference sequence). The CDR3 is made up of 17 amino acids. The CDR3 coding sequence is TGTGCCAGCAGTTTCCTGAAGGGACAGCCTACCACAGATACGCAGTATTTT. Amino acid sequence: CASSFLKGQPTTDTQYF.

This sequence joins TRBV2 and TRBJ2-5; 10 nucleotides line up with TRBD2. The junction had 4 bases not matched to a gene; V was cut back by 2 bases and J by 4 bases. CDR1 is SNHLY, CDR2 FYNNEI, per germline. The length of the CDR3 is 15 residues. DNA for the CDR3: TGTGCCAGCAGTGAAACGGCTAGCGGGGGAGAGACCCAGTACTTC. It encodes CASSETASGGETQYF.

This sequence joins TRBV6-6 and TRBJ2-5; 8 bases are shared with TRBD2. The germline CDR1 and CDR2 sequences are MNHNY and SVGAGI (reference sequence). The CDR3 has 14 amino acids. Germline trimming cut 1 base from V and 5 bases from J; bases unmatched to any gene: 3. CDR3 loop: CASSYLTGGETQYF. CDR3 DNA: TGTGCCAGCAGTTACTTAACGGGGGGGGAGACCCAGTACTTC.

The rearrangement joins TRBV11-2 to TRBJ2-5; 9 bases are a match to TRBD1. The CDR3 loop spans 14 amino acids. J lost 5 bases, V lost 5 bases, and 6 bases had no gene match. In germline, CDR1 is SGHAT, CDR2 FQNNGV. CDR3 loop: CASSAGQGRETQYF. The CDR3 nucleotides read TGTGCCAGCAGCGCGGGACAGGGAAGGGAGACCCAGTACTTC.

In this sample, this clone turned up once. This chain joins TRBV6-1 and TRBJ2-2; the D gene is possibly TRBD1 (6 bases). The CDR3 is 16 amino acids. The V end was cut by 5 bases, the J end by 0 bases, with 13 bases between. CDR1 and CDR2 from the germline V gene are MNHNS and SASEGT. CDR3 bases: TGTGCCAGCAGTCAAGGACAGTCTGCGAACACCGGGGAGCTGTTTTTT. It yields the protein CASSQGQSANTGELFF.

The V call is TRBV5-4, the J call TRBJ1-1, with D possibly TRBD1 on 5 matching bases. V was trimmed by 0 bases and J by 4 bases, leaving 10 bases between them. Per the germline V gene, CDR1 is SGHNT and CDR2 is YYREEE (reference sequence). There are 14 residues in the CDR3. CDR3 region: CASSLGGDSTEAFF. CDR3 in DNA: TGTGCCAGCAGCTTGGGGGGGGATAGCACTGAAGCTTTCTTT. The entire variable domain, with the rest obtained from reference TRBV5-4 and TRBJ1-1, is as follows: ETGVTQSPTHLIKTRGQQVTLRCSSQSGHNTVSWYQQALGQGPQFIFQYYREEENGRGNFPPRFSGLQFPNYSSELNVNALELDDSALYLCASSLGGDSTEAFFGQGTRLTVV.

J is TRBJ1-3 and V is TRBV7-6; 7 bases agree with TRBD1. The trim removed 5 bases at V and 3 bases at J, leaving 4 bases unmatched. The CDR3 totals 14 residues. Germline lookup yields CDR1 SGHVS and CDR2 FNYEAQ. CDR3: CASSGTASGNTIYF. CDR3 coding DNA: TGTGCCAGCAGCGGGACAGCAAGTGGAAACACCATATATTTT.

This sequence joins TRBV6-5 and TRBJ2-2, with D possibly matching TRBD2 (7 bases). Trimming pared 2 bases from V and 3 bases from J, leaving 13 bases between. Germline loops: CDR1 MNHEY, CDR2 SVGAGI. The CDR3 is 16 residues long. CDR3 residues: CASSYDGGAYTGELFF. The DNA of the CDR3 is TGTGCCAGCAGTTACGATGGGGGGGCTTACACCGGGGAGCTGTTTTTT.

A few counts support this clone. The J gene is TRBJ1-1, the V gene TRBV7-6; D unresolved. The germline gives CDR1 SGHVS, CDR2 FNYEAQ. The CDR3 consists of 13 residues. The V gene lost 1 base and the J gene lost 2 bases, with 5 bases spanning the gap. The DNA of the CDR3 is TGTGCCAGCAGCTTAGACACAAACACTGAAGCTTTCTTT. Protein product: CASSLDTNTEAFF.

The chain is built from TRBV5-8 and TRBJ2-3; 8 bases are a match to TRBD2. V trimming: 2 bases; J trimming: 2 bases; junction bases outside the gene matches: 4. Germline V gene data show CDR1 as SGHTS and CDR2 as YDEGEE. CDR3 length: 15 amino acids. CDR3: CASSLFSGVTDTQYF. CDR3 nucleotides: TGTGCCAGCAGCTTATTTAGCGGGGTCACAGATACGCAGTATTTT.